The rows below give T cell receptor beta chains drawn from one sample of a study of OX40 agonist ivuxolimab in advanced cancers. Profiling relied on immunoSEQ multiplex PCR, and the TCRdb table lists in-frame clones only, not all of them. The table lists approximately 15,000 clones, roughly 81% of them singletons. The specimen comprised CD4+ or CD8+ T cells sorted from blood, sampled in a trial of the OX40 agonist ivuxolimab. The receptor set was obtained from an adult with an advanced solid tumor such as melanoma, head and neck, liver or kidney cancer. Both conserved end residues are part of each CDR3. A D gene is named only where the DNA matches it firmly. Clone size appears in some rows only: once, few, many, or a class for an expanded clone.

V gene: TRBV19; clone size: -; D gene: -; J gene: TRBJ1-2; CDR3 DNA: TGTGCCAGTACCTTCGGGGGAGTCTATGGCTACACCTTC; CDR3 protein: CASTFGGVYGYTF
V gene: TRBV19; clone size: -; D gene: -; J gene: TRBJ2-2; CDR3 DNA: TGTGCCAGTAGTATATATCCCTCGACTATCCCCGGGGAGCTGTTTTTT; CDR3 protein: CASSIYPSTIPGELFF
V gene: TRBV11-2; clone size: once; D gene: TRBD2; J gene: TRBJ2-1; CDR3 DNA: TGTGCCAGCAGCTTAGGTGTTAGCGGGAGTTATGAGCAGTTCTTC; CDR3 protein: CASSLGVSGSYEQFF
V gene: TRBV28; clone size: -; D gene: -; J gene: TRBJ2-7; CDR3 DNA: TGTGCCAGCAGTTCCCTTCTGTACGAGCAGTACTTC; CDR3 protein: CASSSLLYEQYF
V gene: TRBV5-4; clone size: few; D gene: -; J gene: TRBJ1-2; CDR3 DNA: TGTGCCAGCCACGATCTGGGGTCGGGGGGTGCCTATGGCTACACCTTC; CDR3 protein: CASHDLGSGGAYGYTF
V gene: TRBV9; clone size: once; D gene: -; J gene: TRBJ2-3; CDR3 DNA: TGTGCCAGCAGCGTAGGGGCAGATACGCAGTATTTT; CDR3 protein: CASSVGADTQYF
V gene: TRBV11-3; clone size: -; D gene: -; J gene: TRBJ1-6; CDR3 DNA: TGTGCCAGCAGCTTAGGAAATAATTCACCCCTCCACTTT; CDR3 protein: CASSLGNNSPLHF
V gene: TRBV21-1; clone size: once; D gene: -; J gene: TRBJ2-3; CDR3 DNA: TGTGCCAGCAGCAAACGGTCCCAGGGGATCACAGATACGCAGTATTTT; CDR3 protein: CASSKRSQGITDTQYF
V gene: TRBV7-9; clone size: -; D gene: -; J gene: TRBJ1-1; CDR3 DNA: TGTGCCAGCAGCCTGGGACTCGACACTGAAGCTTTCTTT; CDR3 protein: CASSLGLDTEAFF
V gene: TRBV7-3; clone size: -; D gene: -; J gene: TRBJ1-1; CDR3 DNA: TGTGCAGCAGCTTTAGATAAAAAGAACCCAGCTTTCTTT; CDR3 protein: CAAALDKKNPAFF
V gene: TRBV28; clone size: -; D gene: TRBD2; J gene: TRBJ2-1; CDR3 DNA: TGTGCCAGCAGTCGACTAGCGGGAGATAGTGAGCAGTTCTTC; CDR3 protein: CASSRLAGDSEQFF
V gene: TRBV10-3; clone size: -; D gene: -; J gene: TRBJ1-1; CDR3 DNA: TGTGCCATACGGACGGGGAACACTGAAGCTTTCTTT; CDR3 protein: CAIRTGNTEAFF
V gene: TRBV25-1; clone size: -; D gene: -; J gene: TRBJ1-2; CDR3 DNA: TGTGCCAGCAGTCTGGGCGACTATGGCTACACCTTC; CDR3 protein: CASSLGDYGYTF
V gene: TRBV6-1; clone size: few; D gene: -; J gene: TRBJ2-2; CDR3 DNA: TGTGCCAGCCGAGCGAACACCGGGGAGCTGTTTTTT; CDR3 protein: CASRANTGELFF
V gene: TRBV5-6; clone size: once; D gene: TRBD1; J gene: TRBJ2-2; CDR3 DNA: TGTGCCAGCAGCTTGGGAGACAGGGGTAACACCGGGGAGCTGTTTTTT; CDR3 protein: CASSLGDRGNTGELFF
V gene: TRBV11-3; clone size: -; D gene: TRBD1; J gene: TRBJ2-2; CDR3 DNA: TGTGCCAGCAGCGGACAGGGGGCCGGGGAGCTGTTTTTT; CDR3 protein: CASSGQGAGELFF
V gene: TRBV5-6; clone size: -; D gene: -; J gene: TRBJ1-1; CDR3 DNA: TGTGCCAGCAGCCCCGGAGGAGGGTGGTTGAAAACGGCTTTCTTT; CDR3 protein: CASSPGGGWLKTAFF
V gene: TRBV18; clone size: -; D gene: TRBD2; J gene: TRBJ2-1; CDR3 DNA: TGTGCCAGCTCACTCCCTAGCGGGAGTTCCGATGAGCAGTTCTTC; CDR3 protein: CASSLPSGSSDEQFF
V gene: TRBV28; clone size: -; D gene: -; J gene: TRBJ1-1; CDR3 DNA: TGTGCCAGCAGAGGAGGGGTGAACACTGAAGCTTTCTTT; CDR3 protein: CASRGGVNTEAFF
V gene: TRBV7-3; clone size: -; D gene: TRBD1; J gene: TRBJ2-5; CDR3 DNA: TGTGCCAGCAGCACCGGGACAGGGGCACAAGAGACCCAGTACTTC; CDR3 protein: CASSTGTGAQETQYF
V gene: TRBV5-4; clone size: -; D gene: -; J gene: TRBJ2-7; CDR3 DNA: TGTGCCAGCAGCTTAGGGTCAGGTTCCGGGCAGTACTTC; CDR3 protein: CASSLGSGSGQYF
V gene: TRBV11-2; clone size: -; D gene: TRBD2; J gene: TRBJ2-1; CDR3 DNA: TGTGCCAGCAGCTCCGGGGTAGCGGGAGGACGGGAGCAGTTCTTC; CDR3 protein: CASSSGVAGGREQFF
V gene: TRBV9; clone size: once; D gene: -; J gene: TRBJ1-2; CDR3 DNA: TGTGCCAGCAGCGATGGGACGGGTTATGGCTACACCTTC; CDR3 protein: CASSDGTGYGYTF
V gene: TRBV7-9; clone size: -; D gene: -; J gene: TRBJ2-6; CDR3 DNA: TGTGCCAGCAGCTTGATAACTCCCTCTGGGGCCAACATCCTGACTTTC; CDR3 protein: CASSLITPSGANILTF
V gene: TRBV29-1; clone size: -; D gene: -; J gene: TRBJ2-7; CDR3 DNA: TGCAGCGTTGAAGCCCCAGGGGGGAAGGCCTACGAGCAGTACTTC; CDR3 protein: CSVEAPGGKAYEQYF
V gene: TRBV9; clone size: -; D gene: TRBD2; J gene: TRBJ2-7; CDR3 DNA: TGTGCCAGCAGTATGACTAGCGGGAGCTACGAGCAGTACTTC; CDR3 protein: CASSMTSGSYEQYF
V gene: TRBV7-9; clone size: -; D gene: -; J gene: TRBJ2-2; CDR3 DNA: TGTGCCAGCAGCCCGTTCTTGACTGCGAACACCGGGGAGCTGTTTTTT; CDR3 protein: CASSPFLTANTGELFF
V gene: TRBV9; clone size: once; D gene: -; J gene: TRBJ2-1; CDR3 DNA: TGTGCCAGCAGCGGCAGGGGGGATTCGGTGGTCAATGAGCAGTTCTTC; CDR3 protein: CASSGRGDSVVNEQFF
V gene: TRBV9; clone size: -; D gene: -; J gene: TRBJ2-4; CDR3 DNA: TGTGCCAGCAGCCCTGGGACAAGGCGTGACATTCAGTACTTC; CDR3 protein: CASSPGTRRDIQYF
V gene: TRBV7-9; clone size: -; D gene: TRBD2; J gene: TRBJ2-1; CDR3 DNA: TGTGCCAGCAGCATAACTAGCGGGGGGTTTTCCTACAATGAGCAGTTCTTC; CDR3 protein: CASSITSGGFSYNEQFF
V gene: TRBV27; clone size: -; D gene: TRBD2; J gene: TRBJ2-3; CDR3 DNA: TGTGCCAGCAGTTTCGGCGCGGGAGTTGATACGCAGTATTTT; CDR3 protein: CASSFGAGVDTQYF
V gene: TRBV5-6; clone size: -; D gene: -; J gene: TRBJ2-4; CDR3 DNA: TGTGCCAGCAGCTTGGTCGGGGGACGCAAAAACATTCAGTACTTC; CDR3 protein: CASSLVGGRKNIQYF
V gene: TRBV19; clone size: few; D gene: -; J gene: TRBJ1-5; CDR3 DNA: TGTGCCAGTAGTATTGGCGGGAATCAGCCCCAGCATTTT; CDR3 protein: CASSIGGNQPQHF
V gene: TRBV7-7; clone size: few; D gene: -; J gene: TRBJ2-7; CDR3 DNA: TGTGCTAGCAGCTCAGGGGTGGGCGAGCAGTACTTC; CDR3 protein: CASSSGVGEQYF
V gene: TRBV28; clone size: -; D gene: -; J gene: TRBJ1-1; CDR3 DNA: TGTGCCAGCAGTTGGGGGGGGTCGTACACTGAAGCTTTCTTT; CDR3 protein: CASSWGGSYTEAFF
V gene: TRBV19; clone size: -; D gene: -; J gene: TRBJ2-2; CDR3 DNA: TGTGCCAGTAGTATAGATAGGACAAAGAAAGCCGGGGAGCTGTTTTTT; CDR3 protein: CASSIDRTKKAGELFF
V gene: TRBV19; clone size: -; D gene: -; J gene: TRBJ1-4; CDR3 DNA: TGTGCCAGTAGGCAGGGAGAGGAAAAACTGTTTTTT; CDR3 protein: CASRQGEEKLFF
V gene: TRBV4-3; clone size: -; D gene: -; J gene: TRBJ1-4; CDR3 DNA: TGCGCCAGCAGCCAAGGGCCTAGTTATAACGAAAAACTGTTTTTT; CDR3 protein: CASSQGPSYNEKLFF
V gene: TRBV9; clone size: -; D gene: -; J gene: TRBJ1-1; CDR3 DNA: TGTGCCAGCAGCGTAGTGGAGAGGAACACTGAAGCTTTCTTT; CDR3 protein: CASSVVERNTEAFF
V gene: TRBV19; clone size: -; D gene: TRBD1; J gene: TRBJ1-5; CDR3 DNA: TGTGCCAGTAGTAGGGACAGCTATAGCAATCAGCCCCAGCATTTT; CDR3 protein: CASSRDSYSNQPQHF